This T cell receptor (beta chain) was identified during a study of radiotherapy plus CTLA-4 blockade in lung cancer (dated by TCRdb to the late 2010s). Context from the whole study: Among the enrolled patients, 15% to 20% had an objective response, and 25% to 35% reached disease control.

In this study, focal radiation therapy paired with CTLA-4 blockade (ipilimumab) was tested in patients who had chemo-refractory metastatic non-small-cell lung cancer. The study at large found these results: After treatment with radiotherapy and ipilimumab, TCR clones that came from tumors expanded in the peripheral blood. Increased serum interferon-beta after radiation, together with early dynamic changes in blood T cell clones, were reported to be the strongest predictors of response.

This clone was seen a few times. The target of this receptor is not known. Base qualities are missing; no much larger clone stands one base away. Libraries came from the immunoSEQ multiplex PCR assay. Here the immuneACCESS table is served through TCRdb, limited to in-frame sequences with V and J called. Missing clones are a known gap in these copies; in checked studies unresolved V genes cover under half, and the rest lacks a known reason. The sample profile shows 25,000 to 35,000 clones; roughly 80% of them were found once. In total, the top ten clones hold approximately 7.7% of the sample. CDR1 is given as MNHGY and CDR2 as SVAAGI, both from the germline V gene. Trimming at the junction amounts to 6 bases on V and 3 bases on J, and the germline ends lie 9 bases apart. From the cysteine up to the phenylalanine, the CDR3 has a length of 13 residues. Only the CDR3 DNA is retained, 39 bases long and in frame from the first base.

The V and J genes are TRBV6-9 and TRBJ1-3, with a weak D call of TRBD1 (6 bases match). The TCR sequence derives from a human donor with non-small cell lung cancer who had stable disease on radiotherapy plus ipilimumab. The source material was peripheral blood, sampled from a patient treated with radiotherapy plus ipilimumab. The bases are TGTGCCAGCAGCAAGGGGGATGGAAACACCATATATTTT. It translates as CASSKGDGNTIYF.